Listed below are T cell receptor beta chains from one sample, sequenced in a study of T cells after yellow fever vaccination. TCRdb ran MiXCR on the 5' RACE reads and lists one entry per CDR3 protein. The sample includes some 27,000 distinct CDR3 sequences, 6.3% of them seen just once. The sequenced sample was PBMCs, either bulk or a sorted T-cell subset (CD4+, CD8+, memory, or dextramer-sorted; not recorded which), obtained on the day of the yellow fever booster vaccination. The receptors here all came from a man younger than 40 who received the YFV17D yellow fever vaccine. The CDR3 runs from the conserved cysteine through the conserved F or W. The order of the fields is CDR3 protein, J gene, V gene.

CDR3 protein: CSGQGLTGELFF
J gene: TRBJ2-2
V gene: TRBV20-1

CDR3 protein: CASSYSRGRTQYF
J gene: TRBJ2-5
V gene: TRBV6-5

CDR3 protein: CASSLEDVANYGYTF
J gene: TRBJ1-2
V gene: TRBV5-5

CDR3 protein: CSARDWAGKGDNQPQHF
J gene: TRBJ1-5
V gene: TRBV20-1

CDR3 protein: CASSLPTGVNEQFF
J gene: TRBJ2-1
V gene: TRBV5-6

CDR3 protein: CASSSGGGNQPQHF
J gene: TRBJ1-5
V gene: TRBV5-1

CDR3 protein: CASRVTGEGTEAFF
J gene: TRBJ1-1
V gene: TRBV2

CDR3 protein: CASSLKRGYTEAFF
J gene: TRBJ1-1
V gene: TRBV5-4

CDR3 protein: CSARDGQELTGYTF
J gene: TRBJ1-2
V gene: TRBV20-1

CDR3 protein: CASSQDRTGSSYEQYF
J gene: TRBJ2-7
V gene: TRBV4-3

CDR3 protein: CARGLGSAGGGELFF
J gene: TRBJ2-2
V gene: TRBV2

CDR3 protein: CASRTRGKVIQYF
J gene: TRBJ2-4
V gene: TRBV6-1

CDR3 protein: CASSLATGFNEKLFF
J gene: TRBJ1-4
V gene: TRBV5-6

CDR3 protein: CSARDPTWGGGTGELFF
J gene: TRBJ2-2
V gene: TRBV20-1

CDR3 protein: CATSRARRQSGTGYTF
J gene: TRBJ1-2
V gene: TRBV15

CDR3 protein: CATATGSTDTQYF
J gene: TRBJ2-3
V gene: TRBV24-1

CDR3 protein: CATVSGSGRINEQYF
J gene: TRBJ2-7
V gene: TRBV6-2/TRBV6-3

CDR3 protein: CASSSPISGGETQYF
J gene: TRBJ2-5
V gene: TRBV27

CDR3 protein: CASASWSGKRGGELFF
J gene: TRBJ2-2
V gene: TRBV30

CDR3 protein: CASSLDSNNYGYTF
J gene: TRBJ1-2
V gene: TRBV12-3/TRBV12-4

CDR3 protein: CSAPDLLGAKGGYTF
J gene: TRBJ1-2
V gene: TRBV20-1

CDR3 protein: CASNPRDNNVLTF
J gene: TRBJ2-6
V gene: TRBV19

CDR3 protein: CASRFGTSGTGELFF
J gene: TRBJ2-2
V gene: TRBV6-5

CDR3 protein: CASSRFVGLAGGYEQYF
J gene: TRBJ2-7
V gene: TRBV3-1

CDR3 protein: CASSPLGQGDEQYF
J gene: TRBJ2-7
V gene: TRBV18

CDR3 protein: CSASGLAAGGNEQFF
J gene: TRBJ2-1
V gene: TRBV20-1

CDR3 protein: CASSLTPQETQYF
J gene: TRBJ2-5
V gene: TRBV5-5

CDR3 protein: CASSQAGGATNEKLFF
J gene: TRBJ1-4
V gene: TRBV5-1

CDR3 protein: CSASLGANTDTQYF
J gene: TRBJ2-3
V gene: TRBV20-1

CDR3 protein: CASSEGGDHRGYTF
J gene: TRBJ1-2
V gene: TRBV2

CDR3 protein: CTSSQDYSGRPYEQYF
J gene: TRBJ2-7
V gene: TRBV1

CDR3 protein: CASSLREGEQYF
J gene: TRBJ2-7
V gene: TRBV6-5

CDR3 protein: CASSPQQNTEAFF
J gene: TRBJ1-1
V gene: TRBV7-9

CDR3 protein: CASTRGNSYEQYF
J gene: TRBJ2-7
V gene: TRBV6-5